These T cell receptor beta chains were read from a single sample in a study of shared clonotypes between healthy human individuals. Data came from immunoSEQ multiplex PCR; TCRdb stores just in-frame clones and leaves some out. The data show 500,000 to 550,000 clones, roughly 95% seen once. Sample: naive CD4+ T cells sorted from blood. Receptor source: a woman in her twenties or thirties in good health. Both conserved end residues are part of each CDR3. The D gene is left open where the match is weak.

v_gene	d_gene	j_gene	CDR3aa
TRBV9	NA	TRBJ1-4	CASSVGSAATNEKLFF
TRBV5-1	TRBD2	TRBJ2-3	CASRGVSGRATDTQYF
TRBV9	TRBD2	TRBJ2-7	CASSPQAGSYEQYF
TRBV5-1	TRBD1	TRBJ1-4	CASSQGQSVANEKLFF
TRBV18	TRBD1	TRBJ1-5	CASSPTGGGQPQHF
TRBV5-8	NA	TRBJ2-1	CASSLGAFRVGEQFF
TRBV9	NA	TRBJ2-7	CASSLEGTFEQYF
TRBV15	NA	TRBJ1-2	CATRDTTNYGYTF
TRBV6-5	NA	TRBJ2-7	CASSVDKSSYEQYF
TRBV29-1	NA	TRBJ2-1	CSDLTGLFFHSSYNEQFF
TRBV28	NA	TRBJ2-1	CASSSQGGEQFF
TRBV28	NA	TRBJ2-1	CASASPSMGADEQFF
TRBV10-2	NA	TRBJ2-5	CASSAIKETQYF
TRBV6-5	NA	TRBJ2-2	CASSYSLTYTGELFF
TRBV7-9	NA	TRBJ1-2	CASSPIQTNYGYTF
TRBV28	TRBD2	TRBJ2-7	CASSYPGLATYEQYF
TRBV19	TRBD2	TRBJ2-5	CATGLAGQTQYF
TRBV5-4	TRBD1	TRBJ1-2	CASSPGQGALGYGYTF
TRBV6-6	NA	TRBJ1-2	CASNGTPNYGYTF
TRBV6-5	NA	TRBJ2-1	CASSFSTPANEQFF
TRBV27	NA	TRBJ2-7	CASSWWVSGEQYF